What follows are 7 T cell receptor beta chains derived from one specimen sequenced in a study of coeliac disease. General study findings and limits: In active celiac disease, intraepithelial and lamina propria TRB and TRG repertoires were less clonal than controls.

These receptors' targets are unknown. Generated by immunoSEQ multiplex PCR, the TCRdb table keeps only in-frame clones and is missing some. The sample includes some 690 clones, roughly two thirds seen only once; the top ten take around an eighth. The source material was intraepithelial lymphocytes from the gut. All receptors come from a woman in her 30s with active celiac disease.

CDR3 sequence: CASSLDYEVDRGGSGYTF. The CDR3 nucleotides read TGTGCCAGCAGCTTAGATTACGAAGTGGACAGGGGTGGAAGCGGCTACACCTTC. V is TRBV11-2 and J is TRBJ1-2; 9 positions agree with TRBD1. In germline, CDR1 is SGHAT, CDR2 FQNNGV. The CDR3 is 18 amino acids. V lost 0 bases, J lost 8 bases, and 16 bases stayed unmatched.

This clone was picked up a small number of times. CDR3 region: CASSPPDRGSSFGYTF. The CDR3 coding sequence is TGTGCCAGCAGCCCGCCTGACAGGGGTTCGTCATTCGGCTACACCTTC. The chain couples TRBV2 to TRBJ1-2, with 8 bases identical to TRBD1. Losses at the gene ends were 6 bases for V and 8 bases for J; bases not matched to a gene: 17. Germline-derived CDR1 and CDR2 are SNHLY and FYNNEI. The CDR3 is 16 residues long. The complete variable domain, with remaining parts taken from reference TRBV2 and TRBJ1-2, reads EPEVTQTPSHQVTQMGQEVILRCVPISNHLYFYWYRQILGQKVEFLVSFYNNEISEKSEIFDDQFSVERPDGSNFTLKIRSTKLEDSAMYFCASSPPDRGSSFGYTFGSGTRLTVV.

The genes are TRBV11-2 and TRBJ2-7; D is unclear. CDR3 size: 15 residues. Deletions cut 4 bases from V and 0 bases from J, with 13 bases between. CDR1 SGHAT and CDR2 FQNNGV come from the germline V gene. As DNA, the CDR3 is TGTGCCAGCAGCTCTGAGGTTGGAGCCTCCTACGAGCAGTACTTC. This gives the protein CASSSEVGASYEQYF.

This clone was detected a few times. V is TRBV13 and J is TRBJ1-1; 7 bases match TRBD1. Germline CDR1 PRHDT, CDR2 FYEKMQ (reference sequence). The CDR3 covers 20 residues. V shed 6 bases, J shed 0 bases, and the junction held 22 bases outside the gene matches. CDR3 sequence reads: CASRHFPAGTEFPMNTEAFF. The CDR3 nucleotides read TGTGCCAGCAGACATTTCCCCGCCGGGACAGAATTCCCTATGAACACTGAAGCTTTCTTT. The full variable domain, completed using reference TRBV13 and TRBJ1-1, is AAGVIQSPRHLIKEKRETATLKCYPIPRHDTVYWYQQGPGQDPQFLISFYEKMQSDKGSIPDRFSAQQFSDYHSELNMSSLELGDSALYFCASRHFPAGTEFPMNTEAFFGQGTRLTVV.

The J gene is TRBJ2-1, the V gene TRBV2; D is perhaps TRBD2 (6 bases). V gave up 8 bases and J gave up 0 bases, with 14 bases separating them. This CDR3 is 15 amino acids long. CDR1 is SNHLY, CDR2 FYNNEI, per germline. Here the CDR3 reads CASGTSPSSYNEQFF. CDR3 coding DNA: TGTGCCAGCGGGACTTCACCCAGCTCCTACAATGAGCAGTTCTTC.

This CDR3 is CASSLARDSSSYEQYF. The CDR3, as DNA: TGTGCCAGCAGCTTAGCCCGGGACAGCAGCTCCTACGAGCAGTACTTC. The V call is TRBV7-8, the J call TRBJ2-7, with 7 bases identical to TRBD1. V trimming: 0 bases; J trimming: 0 bases; junction bases outside the gene matches: 5. The CDR3 is 16 residues long. Germline V CDR1 and CDR2: SGHVS, FQNEAQ.

This clone was found a few times. The chain uses TRBV2 and TRBJ2-1, with D perhaps TRBD2 (6 bases). This CDR3 contains 17 residues. V was cut by 5 bases and J by 1 base, with 18 bases left in between. Germline-derived CDR1 and CDR2 are SNHLY and FYNNEI. The CDR3 is CASSIHAGTYSYNEQFF. CDR3 sequence (DNA): TGTGCCAGCAGTATTCACGCCGGGACTTATTCCTACAATGAGCAGTTCTTC.